A selection of T cell receptor beta chains follows, all from one sample in a study of blood T cell repertoires in COVID-19. The assay was immunoSEQ multiplex PCR, and TCRdb's table has in-frame clones only and misses some. The sample consists of approximately 220,000 clones, 83% of them appearing once. Specimen: PBMCs or T cells enriched from blood (not recorded which). These receptors were collected from a woman aged 45-60 years who had been exposed to COVID-19. The CDR3 runs from the conserved cysteine through the conserved F or W. Fields, in order: V gene, J gene, clone size, D gene, CDR3 protein, CDR3 DNA. D genes are given only for firm matches. The listing skips clone size in some rows; elsewhere it reads once, few, many or a size class.

v_gene: TRBV11-3
j_gene: TRBJ2-1
abundance: NA
d_gene: TRBD2
CDR3aa: CASSPRAGDGHEQFF
CDR3nt: TGTGCCAGCAGCCCCCGTGCGGGGGATGGTCATGAGCAGTTCTTC

v_gene: TRBV9
j_gene: TRBJ1-2
abundance: NA
d_gene: TRBD1
CDR3aa: CASRAGTEGYTF
CDR3nt: TGTGCCAGCAGAGCCGGGACAGAGGGCTACACCTTC

v_gene: TRBV4-3
j_gene: TRBJ1-2
abundance: NA
d_gene: TRBD1
CDR3aa: CASSQDRRTGYGYTF
CDR3nt: TGCGCCAGCAGCCAAGATCGCCGGACAGGGTATGGCTACACCTTC

v_gene: TRBV18
j_gene: TRBJ1-3
abundance: NA
d_gene: TRBD1
CDR3aa: CASSPGRDRVAGNTIYF
CDR3nt: TGTGCCAGCTCACCAGGAAGGGACAGGGTTGCAGGAAACACCATATATTTT

v_gene: TRBV5-4
j_gene: TRBJ1-2
abundance: few
d_gene: NA
CDR3aa: CASSLGPNGYGYTF
CDR3nt: TGTGCCAGCAGCTTGGGGCCCAACGGGTATGGCTACACCTTC

v_gene: TRBV6-5
j_gene: TRBJ2-1
abundance: NA
d_gene: NA
CDR3aa: CASSQVSGNEQFF
CDR3nt: TGTGCCAGCAGCCAAGTATCAGGCAATGAGCAGTTCTTC

v_gene: TRBV5-1
j_gene: TRBJ1-1
abundance: NA
d_gene: NA
CDR3aa: CASSPGPSEDTEAFF
CDR3nt: TGCGCCAGCAGCCCGGGTCCCTCAGAGGACACTGAAGCTTTCTTT

v_gene: TRBV24-1
j_gene: TRBJ2-1
abundance: NA
d_gene: TRBD2
CDR3aa: CATSDPGGAKDNEQFF
CDR3nt: TGTGCCACCAGTGACCCCGGGGGGGCCAAGGACAATGAGCAGTTCTTC

v_gene: TRBV2
j_gene: TRBJ2-3
abundance: NA
d_gene: TRBD1
CDR3aa: CASSRTGQREDTQYF
CDR3nt: TGTGCCAGCAGTCGGACAGGGCAACGTGAAGATACGCAGTATTTT

v_gene: TRBV30
j_gene: TRBJ2-4
abundance: NA
d_gene: TRBD1
CDR3aa: CAWSATGVIQYF
CDR3nt: TGTGCCTGGAGTGCTACAGGGGTCATTCAGTACTTC

v_gene: TRBV2
j_gene: TRBJ2-7
abundance: NA
d_gene: TRBD2
CDR3aa: CASVDSGGDEQYF
CDR3nt: TGTGCCAGCGTAGATAGCGGGGGAGACGAGCAGTACTTC

v_gene: TRBV7-2
j_gene: TRBJ2-7
abundance: once
d_gene: NA
CDR3aa: CASSQGGLREQYF
CDR3nt: TGTGCCAGCAGCCAGGGGGGTTTGAGGGAGCAGTACTTC

v_gene: TRBV28
j_gene: TRBJ1-1
abundance: NA
d_gene: TRBD1
CDR3aa: CASSFAGQGGGTEAFF
CDR3nt: TGTGCCAGCAGTTTCGCAGGACAGGGGGGAGGGACTGAAGCTTTCTTT

v_gene: TRBV27
j_gene: TRBJ2-7
abundance: NA
d_gene: NA
CDR3aa: CASSSPGIYEQYF
CDR3nt: TGTGCCAGCAGTTCGCCAGGAATCTACGAGCAGTACTTC

v_gene: TRBV21-1
j_gene: TRBJ2-7
abundance: NA
d_gene: NA
CDR3aa: CASSIGQGFSYEQYF
CDR3nt: TGTGCCAGCAGCATCGGACAGGGTTTCTCCTACGAGCAGTACTTC

v_gene: TRBV28
j_gene: TRBJ2-1
abundance: NA
d_gene: TRBD2
CDR3aa: CASSPPVLSREGNEQFF
CDR3nt: TGTGCCAGCAGCCCCCCCGTTCTATCTAGGGAGGGAAATGAGCAGTTCTTC

v_gene: TRBV28
j_gene: TRBJ2-1
abundance: NA
d_gene: NA
CDR3aa: CASSLLEEQFF
CDR3nt: TGTGCCAGCAGTCTGCTTGAGGAGCAGTTCTTC

v_gene: TRBV10-3
j_gene: TRBJ1-2
abundance: NA
d_gene: NA
CDR3aa: CAISGLQGDYGYTF
CDR3nt: TGTGCCATCAGTGGACTTCAGGGCGACTATGGCTACACCTTC

v_gene: TRBV5-1
j_gene: TRBJ2-2
abundance: once
d_gene: NA
CDR3aa: CASSSTNTGFNTGELFF
CDR3nt: TGCGCCAGCAGCTCAACAAACACAGGGTTTAACACCGGGGAGCTGTTTTTT

v_gene: TRBV7-9
j_gene: TRBJ2-3
abundance: NA
d_gene: NA
CDR3aa: CASSLVWGTSTDTQYF
CDR3nt: TGTGCCAGCAGCTTAGTATGGGGGACTAGCACAGATACGCAGTATTTT

v_gene: TRBV30
j_gene: TRBJ1-4
abundance: once
d_gene: NA
CDR3aa: CAWSLGRYGGNEKLFF
CDR3nt: TGTGCCTGGAGTTTGGGTCGGTACGGGGGGAACGAAAAACTGTTTTTT

v_gene: TRBV7-9
j_gene: TRBJ2-3
abundance: NA
d_gene: NA
CDR3aa: CASSLESSETQYF
CDR3nt: TGTGCCAGCAGCTTAGAAAGTAGTGAGACGCAGTATTTT

v_gene: TRBV9
j_gene: TRBJ2-7
abundance: few
d_gene: TRBD2
CDR3aa: CASSPRGTSDFYEQYF
CDR3nt: TGTGCCAGCAGCCCGAGAGGGACTAGCGACTTTTACGAGCAGTACTTC

v_gene: TRBV10-3
j_gene: TRBJ1-5
abundance: NA
d_gene: NA
CDR3aa: CAISAEPGYSNQPQHF
CDR3nt: TGTGCCATCAGTGCCGAACCGGGGTATAGCAATCAGCCCCAGCATTTT

v_gene: TRBV3-1/TRBV3-2
j_gene: TRBJ2-6
abundance: few
d_gene: NA
CDR3aa: CASSQLARGANVLTF
CDR3nt: TGTGCCAGCAGCCAACTGGCTAGAGGGGCCAACGTCCTGACTTTC